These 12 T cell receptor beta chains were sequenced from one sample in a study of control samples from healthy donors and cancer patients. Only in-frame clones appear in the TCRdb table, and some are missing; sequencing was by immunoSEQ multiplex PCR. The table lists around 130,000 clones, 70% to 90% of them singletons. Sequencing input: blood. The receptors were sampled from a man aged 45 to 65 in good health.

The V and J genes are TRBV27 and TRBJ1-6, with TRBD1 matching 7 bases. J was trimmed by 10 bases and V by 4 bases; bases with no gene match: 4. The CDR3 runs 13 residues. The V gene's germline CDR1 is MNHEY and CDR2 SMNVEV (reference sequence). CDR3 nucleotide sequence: TGTGCCAGCAGTTGGCAGGGGGAATCACCCCTCCACTTT. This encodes CASSWQGESPLHF.

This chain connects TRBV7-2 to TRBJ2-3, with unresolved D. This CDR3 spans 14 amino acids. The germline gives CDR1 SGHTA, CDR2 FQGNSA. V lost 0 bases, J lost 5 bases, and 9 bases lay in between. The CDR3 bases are TGTGCCAGCAGCTTAGCAACGATTGGAGATACGCAGTATTTT. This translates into CASSLATIGDTQYF.

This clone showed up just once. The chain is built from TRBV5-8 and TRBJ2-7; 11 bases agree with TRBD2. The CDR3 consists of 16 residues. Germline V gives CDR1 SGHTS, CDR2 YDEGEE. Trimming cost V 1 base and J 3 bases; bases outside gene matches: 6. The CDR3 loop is CASSLRASGGIYEQYF. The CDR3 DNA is TGTGCCAGCAGCTTGCGTGCTAGCGGGGGGATCTACGAGCAGTACTTC.

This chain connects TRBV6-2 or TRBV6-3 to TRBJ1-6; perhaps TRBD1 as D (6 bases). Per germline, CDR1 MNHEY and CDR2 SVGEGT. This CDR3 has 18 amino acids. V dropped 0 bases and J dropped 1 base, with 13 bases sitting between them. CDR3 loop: CASSYSFRGLSYNSPLHF. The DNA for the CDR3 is TGTGCCAGCAGTTACTCGTTCAGGGGATTATCCTATAATTCACCCCTCCACTTT.

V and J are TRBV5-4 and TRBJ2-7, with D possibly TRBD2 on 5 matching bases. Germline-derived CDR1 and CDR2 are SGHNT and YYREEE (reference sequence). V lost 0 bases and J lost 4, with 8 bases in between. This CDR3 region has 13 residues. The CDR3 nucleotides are TGTGCCAGCAGCTTGGCCGGGGTTTACGAGCAGTACTTC. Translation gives CASSLAGVYEQYF.

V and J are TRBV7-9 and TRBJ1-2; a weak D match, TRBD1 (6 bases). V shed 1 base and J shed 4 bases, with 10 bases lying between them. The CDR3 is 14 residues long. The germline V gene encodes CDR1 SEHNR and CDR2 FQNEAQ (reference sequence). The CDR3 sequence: CASSLGTAAYGYTF. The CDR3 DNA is TGTGCCAGCAGCTTAGGGACAGCGGCCTATGGCTACACCTTC. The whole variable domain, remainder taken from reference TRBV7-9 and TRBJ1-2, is DTGVSQNPRHKITKRGQNVTFRCDPISEHNRLYWYRQTLGQGPEFLTYFQNEAQLEKSRLLSDRFSAERPKGSFSTLEIQRTEQGDSAMYLCASSLGTAAYGYTFGSGTRLTVV.

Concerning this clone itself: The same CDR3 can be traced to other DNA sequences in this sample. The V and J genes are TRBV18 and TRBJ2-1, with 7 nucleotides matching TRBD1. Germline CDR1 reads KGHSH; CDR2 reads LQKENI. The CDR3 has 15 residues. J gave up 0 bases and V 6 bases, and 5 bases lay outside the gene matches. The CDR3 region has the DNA TGTGCCAGCTCCCGAGACAGGGCCTCCTACAATGAGCAGTTCTTC. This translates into CASSRDRASYNEQFF.

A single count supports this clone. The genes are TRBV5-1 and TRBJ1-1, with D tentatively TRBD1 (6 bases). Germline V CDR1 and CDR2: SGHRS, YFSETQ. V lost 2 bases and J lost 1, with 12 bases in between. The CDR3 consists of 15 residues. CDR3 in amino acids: CASSFGGPGNTEAFF. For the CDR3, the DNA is TGCGCCAGCAGCTTTGGGGGGCCGGGGAACACTGAAGCTTTCTTT.

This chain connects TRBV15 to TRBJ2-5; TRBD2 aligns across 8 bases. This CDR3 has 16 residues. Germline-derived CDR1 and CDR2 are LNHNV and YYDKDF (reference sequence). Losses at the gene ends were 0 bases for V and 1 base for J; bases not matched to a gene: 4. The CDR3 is CATSRDRLAGQETQYF. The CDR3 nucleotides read TGTGCCACCAGCAGAGATAGGCTAGCGGGCCAAGAGACCCAGTACTTC.

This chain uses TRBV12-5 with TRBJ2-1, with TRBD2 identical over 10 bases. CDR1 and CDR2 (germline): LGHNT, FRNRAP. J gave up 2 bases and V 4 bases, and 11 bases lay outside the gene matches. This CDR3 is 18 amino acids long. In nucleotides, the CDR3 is TGTGCTAGTGGTTCCCGGATAGCGGGGGGCCATCCCTACAATGAGCAGTTCTTC. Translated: CASGSRIAGGHPYNEQFF.

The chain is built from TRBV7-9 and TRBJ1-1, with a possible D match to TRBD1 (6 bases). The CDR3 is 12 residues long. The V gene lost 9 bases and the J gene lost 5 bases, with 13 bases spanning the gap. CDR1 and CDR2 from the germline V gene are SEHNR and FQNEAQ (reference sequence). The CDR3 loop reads CASRQEETEAFF. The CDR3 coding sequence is TGTGCCAGTAGACAGGAGGAGACTGAAGCTTTCTTT.

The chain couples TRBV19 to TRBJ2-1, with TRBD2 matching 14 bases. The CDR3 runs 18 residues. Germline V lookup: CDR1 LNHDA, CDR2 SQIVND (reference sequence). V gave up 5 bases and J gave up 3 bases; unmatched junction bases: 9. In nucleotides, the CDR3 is TGTGCCAGTAGTTCAAGGACTAGCGGGGGGCTCCTCTACAATGAGCAGTTCTTC. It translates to CASSSRTSGGLLYNEQFF.